These T cell receptor beta chains were read from a single sample in a study of shared clonotypes between healthy human individuals. This table comes from immunoSEQ multiplex PCR, and its TCRdb copy is limited to in-frame clones, with some not included. The data hold about 2.1 million clones, with roughly 95% observed a single time. The sequencing input was naive CD8+ T cells from PBMCs. The source of these receptors is a man younger than 35 in good health. Some clones in this sample may be carry-over from other donors' samples. Both conserved end residues are trimmed from each CDR3. Part of the rows lack a size; the others show once, few, many or a class for expanded clones.

CDR3 protein	V gene	J gene	clone size
ASSYGINTEAF	TRBV7-2	TRBJ1-1	NA
ASSSRRDNQETQY	TRBV7-2	TRBJ2-5	NA
ASSMRGVGEQY	TRBV19	TRBJ2-7	NA
ASSFRRQNTEAF	TRBV11-2	TRBJ1-1	NA
ASSPPKLAGVSYEQY	TRBV18	TRBJ2-7	NA
SVEDSPGEAF	TRBV29-1	TRBJ1-1	few
ASSLFGNTEAF	TRBV11-1	TRBJ1-1	few
ASSFDDEQF	TRBV5-1	TRBJ2-1	NA
ASSQFGLAFSYEQY	TRBV7-2	TRBJ2-7	once
ASSQEYGYEKLF	TRBV4-1	TRBJ1-4	NA
ASSLAGGPADTQY	TRBV27	TRBJ2-3	NA
ASSYSRGRGEQY	TRBV6-5	TRBJ2-7	NA
ASSLVRNQETQY	TRBV5-6	TRBJ2-5	NA
AGWEDTIPTEAF	TRBV2	TRBJ1-1	once
ASTGGRSGELF	TRBV5-1	TRBJ2-2	NA
SVPHSSNYGYT	TRBV29-1	TRBJ1-2	NA
ASSLEGQTYEQY	TRBV5-4	TRBJ2-7	NA
ASRPDRGVSTDTQY	TRBV5-4	TRBJ2-3	NA
ASIEGLMNTEAF	TRBV6-1	TRBJ1-1	few
ASSGQAPPHNEQF	TRBV27	TRBJ2-1	NA
ATDTGRRPGETQY	TRBV15	TRBJ2-5	NA
ASSPPGLAEYQETQY	TRBV5-4	TRBJ2-5	NA
ASSYSTDRRTGELF	TRBV6-5	TRBJ2-2	NA
ASSVGRGRGDHEAF	TRBV9	TRBJ1-1	NA
ASSPGTTGTDTQY	TRBV7-2	TRBJ2-3	NA
ASGGGLRETQY	TRBV12-5	TRBJ2-5	NA
ASSGLGLGLTEAF	TRBV28	TRBJ1-1	NA
ASSLGPAIQY	TRBV28	TRBJ2-4	NA
ASSLSAGTGPGANVLT	TRBV27	TRBJ2-6	NA
ASSLHVPGYEQY	TRBV28	TRBJ2-7	NA
ASSVAVSETQY	TRBV9	TRBJ2-5	NA
SVDLTGGNAEAF	TRBV29-1	TRBJ1-1	NA
ASSFGTGGVEEQF	TRBV7-9	TRBJ2-1	NA
ASSYTYYDEQF	TRBV6-6	TRBJ2-1	NA
ASSHDRGNEQF	TRBV27	TRBJ2-1	NA
ASSLKGAISTGELF	TRBV5-1	TRBJ2-2	NA
ASSPEGSYEQY	TRBV7-9	TRBJ2-7	NA
ASKGVVREAPPSTDTQY	TRBV6-4	TRBJ2-3	once
ASSQIQGAGNTIY	TRBV4-1	TRBJ1-3	few
ASRTLQANSYEQY	TRBV7-9	TRBJ2-7	NA
ASSGGGPTYEQY	TRBV7-9	TRBJ2-7	NA
ASSRQGIDYEQF	TRBV4-1	TRBJ2-1	NA
ASRGASGNDEQF	TRBV5-1	TRBJ2-1	NA
ASSPGTSGRDEQF	TRBV7-9	TRBJ2-1	NA
ASSQRIRANTEAF	TRBV7-9	TRBJ1-1	once
ASSAPGGISYNEQF	TRBV11-2	TRBJ2-1	NA
ASSYSGETPPYEQY	TRBV6-6	TRBJ2-7	NA
ASTPSGSISYEQY	TRBV19	TRBJ2-7	NA
ASSPADSSGNTIY	TRBV27	TRBJ1-3	NA
ASGGTDTQY	TRBV12-5	TRBJ2-3	NA
ASSPFFGTQY	TRBV14	TRBJ2-3	NA
ASSIDFGPGELF	TRBV19	TRBJ2-2	NA
ASSQSSVAGAVYEQY	TRBV9	TRBJ2-7	NA
ASSLSLRDRGGYT	TRBV27	TRBJ1-2	NA
ASSEIGGWSSYNEQF	TRBV6-1	TRBJ2-1	NA